This passage covers 32 T cell receptor beta chains from one sample sequenced in a study of cytotoxic CD8 clonotypes in ibrutinib-treated CLL (dated by TCRdb to the early 2020s). In the paper's terms, the time point label means: 12 to 13 months on ibrutinib. Libraries were constructed by the immunoSEQ multiplex PCR assay. TCRdb's version of the immuneACCESS table is confined to in-frame rearrangements and falls short of the full clone set. An unresolved V gene accounts for under half of the shortfall where checked; the remainder is of unknown origin. The sample yields 200,000 or so clones; about four fifths were counted once. About an eighth of the sample goes to the ten largest clones. The material sequenced was PBMCs, taken after 12 months of ibrutinib treatment. The receptor source for this set is a human donor with chronic lymphocytic leukemia.

The V gene is TRBV6-5, the J gene TRBJ1-1, with a weak D call TRBD1 (5 bases). Trimming removed 0 bases at V and 1 base at J, with 9 bases between. The CDR3 has 15 residues. Germline V gives CDR1 MNHEY, CDR2 SVGAGI. The CDR3 reads CASSYSEGPNTEAFF. CDR3 sequence (DNA): TGTGCCAGCAGTTACTCGGAGGGGCCGAACACTGAAGCTTTCTTT.

This clone has only a few counts. In nucleotides, the CDR3 is TGTGCCAGCAGCTTACGAGGGGGCTTGCAGTACTTC. This gives the protein CASSLRGGLQYF. The V gene is TRBV11-1, the J gene TRBJ2-7, with 7 bases fitting TRBD1. CDR3 length equals 12 residues. V lost 2 bases and J lost 9; bases outside the gene matches: 4. Per the germline V gene, CDR1 is SGHAT and CDR2 is FQDESV (reference sequence).

The chain recombines TRBV5-1 with TRBJ2-1; 13 positions match TRBD2. The germline gives CDR1 SGHRS, CDR2 YFSETQ. The V gene end was trimmed by 5 bases and the J gene end by 7 bases; junction bases not matched to a gene: 3. The CDR3 loop spans 14 amino acids. The DNA for the CDR3 is TGCGCCAGCAGTTGGACTAGCGGGAGAAATGAGCAGTTCTTC. Its protein is CASSWTSGRNEQFF.

This clone showed up just a few times. The V gene is TRBV19, the J gene TRBJ1-5; D ambiguous. The CDR3 spans 16 residues. Trimming took off 1 base at V and 5 bases at J, with 15 bases between the two ends. Germline loops: CDR1 LNHDA, CDR2 SQIVND (reference sequence). The CDR3 DNA follows: TGTGCCAGTAGTATAGTCCTCGGGGTGACCCATCAGCCCCAGCATTTT. Translating it yields CASSIVLGVTHQPQHF.

As concerns this clone: Other DNA sequences from this sample encode an identical CDR3 as well. The chain uses TRBV20-1 and TRBJ2-5; D call uncertain. V was shortened by 3 bases and J by 5 bases, with 7 bases between the two germline ends. This CDR3 has 11 amino acids. In germline, CDR1 is DFQATT, CDR2 SNEGSKA (reference sequence). CDR3 in amino acids: CSASPGETQYF. The DNA of the CDR3 is TGCAGTGCTAGCCCCGGGGAGACCCAGTACTTC.

The chain carries TRBV4-2 and TRBJ1-2, with 7 bases identical to TRBD1. CDR3 length: 17 residues. In germline, CDR1 is LGHNA, CDR2 YNFKEQ. V shed 2 bases, J shed 2 bases, and the junction held 11 bases outside the gene matches. The DNA for the CDR3 is TGTGCCAGCAGCCAATCCCCCCAAGGGGGCGACAACTATGGCTACACCTTC. Translation gives CASSQSPQGGDNYGYTF.

This chain joins TRBV29-1 and TRBJ2-1, with 9 bases lining up with TRBD2. The trim removed 4 bases at V and 9 bases at J, leaving 7 bases unmatched. The germline V gene encodes CDR1 SQVTM and CDR2 ANQGSEA. The CDR3 loop spans 13 amino acids. Here the CDR3 DNA reads TGCAGCGTTGGTGATAGCGGGAGAGGTGAGCAGTTCTTC. It is translated as CSVGDSGRGEQFF.

This clone occurred a few times. The gene calls are TRBV4-1 and TRBJ2-2, with D unclear. This CDR3 is built from 14 residues. Trimming shortened V by 3 bases and J by 1 base, and 6 bases separated the two germline ends. Germline-derived CDR1 and CDR2 are MGHRA and YSYEKL. The CDR3, as DNA: TGCGCCAGCAGCCACTCCCAGAACACCGGGGAGCTGTTTTTT. It is translated as CASSHSQNTGELFF.

This chain links TRBV27 with TRBJ2-3; TRBD2 aligns across 7 bases. Looked up from germline, CDR1 is MNHEY and CDR2 is SMNVEV (reference sequence). V was pared by 7 bases and J by 2 bases, with 9 bases of the junction left unmatched. CDR3 length: 15 residues. The CDR3 DNA is TGTGCCAGCAAAGTTAAGCGGGGCCTCACAGATACGCAGTATTTT. It codes for CASKVKRGLTDTQYF.

This chain joins TRBV9 and TRBJ2-3; D not certain. V lost 4 bases and J 2 bases, leaving 5 bases between the germline ends. CDR1 and CDR2 from the germline V gene are SGDLS and YYNGEE. This CDR3 contains 12 residues. The CDR3 protein is CASSSYTDTQYF. The CDR3 nucleotides read TGTGCCAGCAGCTCATACACAGATACGCAGTATTTT.

This chain uses TRBV2 with TRBJ2-2, with D perhaps assigned TRBD1 or TRBD2 (5 bases each). Germline CDR1 SNHLY, CDR2 FYNNEI. The CDR3 runs to 14 residues. The V and J ends lost 5 bases and 0 bases respectively, with 7 bases between them. CDR3 DNA sequence: TGTGCCAGCAGTCGGGACGCGAACACCGGGGAGCTGTTTTTT. Translation gives CASSRDANTGELFF.

This clone has a handful of counts. The genes are TRBV11-2 and TRBJ2-7, with D tentatively TRBD2 (6 bases). The CDR3 spans 14 residues. Germline CDR1 and CDR2: SGHAT and FQNNGV. Trimming left V 1 base short and J 3 bases short, with 10 bases between. The CDR3 spells CASSLGGGLYEQYF. The CDR3 nucleotides read TGTGCCAGCAGCTTAGGGGGAGGACTCTACGAGCAGTACTTC.

The chain employs TRBV30 and TRBJ1-2, with D tentatively TRBD1 (6 bases). Trimming cost V 5 bases and J 6 bases, with 10 bases left between them. Germline assignment: CDR1 GTSNPN and CDR2 SVGIG (reference sequence). This CDR3 contains 11 residues. The CDR3 DNA reads TGTGCCTGGTATGGGGGGCATGGCTACACCTTC. This codes for CAWYGGHGYTF.

V is TRBV25-1 and J is TRBJ2-2; 7 positions agree with TRBD1. Germline V gene data show CDR1 as MGHDK and CDR2 as SYGVNS. V lost 6 bases to trimming and J lost 7 bases; unmatched junction nucleotides: 14. The CDR3 runs 16 residues. CDR3 nucleotide sequence: TGTGCCAGCAGGCCGGAAAGGGGGCTCGGGCTCGGGGAGCTGTTTTTT. Translating it yields CASRPERGLGLGELFF.

The chain is built from TRBV28 and TRBJ2-3, with TRBD2 matching 10 bases. Germline V gene sequence: CDR1 MDHEN, CDR2 SYDVKM. V shed 3 bases, J shed 8 bases, and the junction held 11 bases outside the gene matches. CDR3 length: 16 residues. The CDR3 sequence: CASSFLSGRVQGTQYF. CDR3 sequence (DNA): TGTGCCAGCAGTTTCCTAAGCGGGAGGGTTCAGGGTACGCAGTATTTT.

The rearrangement uses TRBV14 and TRBJ1-1; no firm D call. The CDR3 runs to 15 residues. The germline V and J ends were trimmed by 1 base and 0 bases, with 9 bases remaining between them. Germline lookup yields CDR1 SGHDN and CDR2 FVKESK. The CDR3 coding sequence is TGTGCCAGCAGCCAAGTCGACCAAATGAACACTGAAGCTTTCTTT. This gives the protein CASSQVDQMNTEAFF.

The chain couples TRBV5-4 to TRBJ2-2, with 13 bases that match TRBD2. The CDR3 runs 16 residues. Germline CDR1 and CDR2: SGHNT and YYREEE (reference sequence). Trimming took 3 bases from V and 7 from J; bases not matched to a gene: 6. The CDR3 reads CASSSGTSGTNGELFF. DNA for the CDR3: TGTGCCAGCAGCTCCGGGACTAGCGGGACCAACGGGGAGCTGTTTTTT.

This clone came up a few times. The rearrangement links TRBV6-4 to TRBJ2-1, with 9 bases that match TRBD2. The V and J ends lost 0 bases and 7 bases, in that order; junction bases with no gene match: 4. Germline V gene data show CDR1 as MRHNA and CDR2 as SNTAGT. The CDR3 runs 15 residues. The CDR3 nucleotides read TGTGCCAGCAGTGACTCTGCGGGGGGGGTTAATGAGCAGTTCTTC. Translating gives CASSDSAGGVNEQFF.

The V call is TRBV19, the J call TRBJ2-7, with D possibly being TRBD1 (6 bases). The germline V gene has CDR1 LNHDA and CDR2 SQIVND (reference sequence). With 7 bases removed from V and 3 bases from J, the gap between germline ends came to 13 bases. The CDR3 covers 13 residues. The CDR3 DNA reads as TGTGCCAGTAAACAGGGTCAAGACTACGAGCAGTACTTC. Translating gives CASKQGQDYEQYF.

This clone has a handful of counts. The chain employs TRBV5-6 and TRBJ1-2; tentatively, D is TRBD1 (6 bases). This CDR3 region has 13 residues. Trimming took off 2 bases at V and 6 bases at J, with 11 bases between the two ends. The germline gives CDR1 SGHDT, CDR2 YYEEEE. The CDR3 here is CASSFTPGDGYTF. The CDR3 nucleotides are TGTGCCAGCAGCTTCACTCCAGGGGATGGCTACACCTTC.

V is TRBV6-5 and J is TRBJ1-1, with 7 nucleotides matching TRBD1. Trimming cost V 6 bases and J 3 bases; bases outside gene matches: 10. The CDR3 runs 15 residues. Germline V gene sequence: CDR1 MNHEY, CDR2 SVGAGI. CDR3 region: CASRKQGMAYTEAFF. As DNA, the CDR3 is TGTGCCAGCAGGAAACAGGGGATGGCGTACACTGAAGCTTTCTTT.

This rearrangement joins TRBV5-1 to TRBJ2-1; TRBD1 aligns across 10 bases. The V and J ends lost 2 bases and 4 bases, in that order; junction bases with no gene match: 9. The V gene's germline CDR1 is SGHRS and CDR2 YFSETQ. CDR3 size: 17 residues. The chain's CDR3 is CASSFLPGQGTYNEQFF. In DNA, the CDR3 is TGCGCCAGCAGCTTCCTTCCGGGACAGGGGACTTACAATGAGCAGTTCTTC.

The DNA of the CDR3 is TGTGCCAGCAGTTTACGAGGCGGGAACACCGGGGAGCTGTTTTTT. This encodes CASSLRGGNTGELFF. The chain employs TRBV7-9 and TRBJ2-2; D is ambiguous. The CDR3 covers 15 residues. The germline V and J ends were trimmed by 6 bases and 1 base, with 12 bases remaining between them. Germline CDR1 is SEHNR and CDR2 is FQNEAQ (reference sequence).

The J gene is TRBJ2-2, the V gene TRBV11-2, with D uncertain. Germline assignment: CDR1 SGHAT and CDR2 FQNNGV. The ends were cut back, 6 bases at V and 5 bases at J, with 10 bases in the middle. This CDR3 is 13 amino acids long. Here the CDR3 reads CASSRAETGELFF. CDR3 nucleotide sequence: TGTGCCAGCAGTCGGGCCGAGACCGGGGAGCTGTTTTTT.

V usage is TRBV7-9 and J usage is TRBJ2-3; D is possibly TRBD1 or TRBD2 (6 bases each). The germline V gene encodes CDR1 SEHNR and CDR2 FQNEAQ (reference sequence). Between the trimmed V and J ends, which lost 11 bases and 6 bases, there was a span of 18 bases. CDR3 length: 13 amino acids. DNA of the CDR3: TGTGCCTACCAAGTGGGGGGCCGGGATACGCAGTATTTT. Its protein product is CAYQVGGRDTQYF.

This clone appeared once. The V and J genes are TRBV27 and TRBJ2-1; D is perhaps TRBD1 or TRBD2 (5 bases each). The CDR3 length is 16 residues. Trimming cost V 6 bases and J 5 bases, with 20 bases left between them. Per the germline V gene, CDR1 is MNHEY and CDR2 is SMNVEV (reference sequence). The CDR3 region is CASRPLPGPLNNEQFF. CDR3 DNA sequence: TGTGCCAGCAGGCCTCTTCCGGGACCCTTAAACAATGAGCAGTTCTTC.

This chain joins TRBV7-9 and TRBJ2-2; 7 nucleotides match TRBD2. This CDR3 is 16 amino acids long. Trimming removed 4 bases from V and 0 bases from J; junction bases left unmatched: 5. Germline V CDR1 and CDR2: SEHNR, FQNEAQ (reference sequence). CDR3 amino acids: CASSSRDYTNTGELFF. Here the CDR3 DNA reads TGTGCCAGCAGCTCCCGGGACTATACGAACACCGGGGAGCTGTTTTTT.

In the case of this clone: This could be a read error, since a much larger clone is one nucleotide away. V gene TRBV5-1 combines with J gene TRBJ2-1; D remains unclear. CDR1 and CDR2 from the germline V gene are SGHRS and YFSETQ. CDR3 size: 13 residues. Trimming took off 4 bases at V and 14 bases at J, with 19 bases between the two ends. The DNA for the CDR3 is TGCGCCAGCAGCCCCGATGGTAATCATGGGAAGTTCTTC. Translating gives CASSPDGNHGKFF.

The V call is TRBV27, the J call TRBJ2-5; 9 bases are a match to TRBD2. Germline V gene lookup returns CDR1 MNHEY and CDR2 SMNVEV (reference sequence). This CDR3 comprises 15 residues. The V segment lost 5 bases and the J segment 1 base; nucleotides outside the gene matches: 5. The DNA of the CDR3 is TGTGCCAGCAGTCCTCTAGCGGGGTCCCAAGAGACCCAGTACTTC. Translated: CASSPLAGSQETQYF.

The chain is built from TRBV29-1 and TRBJ2-2, with TRBD1 as a possible D gene (6 bases). Germline lookup yields CDR1 SQVTM and CDR2 ANQGSEA. There are 13 residues in the CDR3. Trimming pared 4 bases from V and 7 bases from J, leaving 13 bases between. The CDR3 DNA sequence: TGCAGCGTTGTTGTGGGGGCAATCGGGGAGCTGTTTTTT. Translating gives CSVVVGAIGELFF.

V and J are TRBV27 and TRBJ2-7; D is unresolved. Germline values: CDR1 MNHEY, CDR2 SMNVEV (reference sequence). V shed 4 bases and J shed 2 bases, with 9 bases lying between them. This CDR3 has 13 residues. CDR3 DNA: TGTGCCAGCAGTTCATGGCAAGCCTACGAGCAGTACTTC. Translated, it gives CASSSWQAYEQYF.

Only a few counts were recorded for this clone. The rearrangement links TRBV10-2 to TRBJ2-7, with D possibly matching TRBD2 (5 bases). This CDR3 region has 14 residues. The V end was cut by 6 bases, the J end by 0 bases, with 12 bases between. Germline loops: CDR1 WSHSY, CDR2 SAAADI. CDR3 coding DNA: TGCGCCAGCAGACCAAGAGGGTTCTCCTACGAGCAGTACTTC. Its translation is CASRPRGFSYEQYF.